This TCR beta chain was sequenced for a study of T-cell reconstitution after alpha-beta-depleted transplantation in children. This CDR3 contains 15 residues. Germline-derived CDR1 and CDR2 are SGDLS and YYNGEE. V shed 3 bases and J shed 6 bases, with 16 bases lying between them. As it was prepared, the TCRbeta library received unique molecular identifiers. Using its own MiXCR run on the PCR reads, TCRdb lists one record per CDR3 protein. The sample lists some 2,900 distinct CDR3 sequences, 20% occurring once. This clonotype originated in a female patient under 18 who had a stem cell transplant for acute lymphoblastic leukemia, so the T cells may come from the graft donor. Sequencing was performed on PBMCs, mostly from graft donor cells, taken 60 days after TCRalphabeta/CD19-depleted stem cell transplant. This chain links TRBV9 with TRBJ2-1; D perhaps matches TRBD2 (5 bases). CDR3 sequence (DNA): TGTGCCAGCAGCGGTCTCGAGGGCCTAAGCAATGAGCAGTTCTTC. This sequence encodes CASSGLEGLSNEQFF.